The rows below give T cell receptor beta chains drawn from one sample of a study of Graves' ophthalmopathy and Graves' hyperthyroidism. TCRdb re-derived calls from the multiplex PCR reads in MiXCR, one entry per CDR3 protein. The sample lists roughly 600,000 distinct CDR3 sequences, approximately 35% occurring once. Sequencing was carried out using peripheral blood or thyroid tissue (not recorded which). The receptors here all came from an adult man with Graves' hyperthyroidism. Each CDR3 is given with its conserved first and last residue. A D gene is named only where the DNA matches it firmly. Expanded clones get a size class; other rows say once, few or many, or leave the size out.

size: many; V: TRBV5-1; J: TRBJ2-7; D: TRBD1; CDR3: CASSLGQGINEQYF; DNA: TGCGCCAGCAGCTTAGGACAGGGTATCAACGAGCAGTACTTC
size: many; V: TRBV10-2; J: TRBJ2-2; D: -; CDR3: CASSLGIGNTGELFF; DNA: TGCGCCAGCAGTTTGGGGATTGGGAACACCGGGGAGCTGTTTTTT
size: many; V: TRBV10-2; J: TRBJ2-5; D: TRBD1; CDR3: CASSESAGGETQYF; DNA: TGCGCCAGCAGTGAGTCGGCAGGGGGAGAGACCCAGTACTTC
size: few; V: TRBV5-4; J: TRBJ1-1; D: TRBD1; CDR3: CASSQDRATEAFF; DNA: TGTGCCAGCAGCCAAGACAGGGCCACTGAAGCTTTCTTT
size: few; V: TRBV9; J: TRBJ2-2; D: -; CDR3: CASSVQAVNTGELFF; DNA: TGTGCCAGCAGCGTTCAGGCAGTTAACACCGGGGAGCTGTTTTTT
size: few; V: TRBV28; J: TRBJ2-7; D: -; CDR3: CASRITGTDGYEQYF; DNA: TGTGCCAGCAGGATCACCGGGACGGATGGCTACGAGCAGTACTTC
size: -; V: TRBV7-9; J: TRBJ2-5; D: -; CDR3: CASSSFYICSATSGRETQYF; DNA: -
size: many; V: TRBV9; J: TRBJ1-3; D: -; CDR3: CASSVGGGDSSGNTIYF; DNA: TGTGCCAGCAGCGTAGGAGGGGGGGACTCCTCTGGAAACACCATATATTTT
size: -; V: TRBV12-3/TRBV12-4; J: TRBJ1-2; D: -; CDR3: CASSLRGLSTEAF; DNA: TGTGCCAGCAGTTTACGGGGGCTGAGCACTGAAGCTTTC
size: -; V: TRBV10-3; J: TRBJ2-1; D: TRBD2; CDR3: CAISEGLAGDNEQFF; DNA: TGTGCCATCAGTGAGGGACTAGCGGGGGACAATGAGCAGTTCTTC
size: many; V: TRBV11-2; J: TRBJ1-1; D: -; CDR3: CASSLEVNGRTEAFF; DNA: TGTGCCAGCAGCTTAGAAGTTAATGGGCGAACTGAAGCTTTCTTT
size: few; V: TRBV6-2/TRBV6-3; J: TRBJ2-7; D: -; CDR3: CASSYSGSNSEQYF; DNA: TGTGCCAGCAGTTACAGTGGATCGAATAGCGAGCAGTACTTC
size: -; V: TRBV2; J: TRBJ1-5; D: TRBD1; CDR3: CARNGQGNQPQHF; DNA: TGTGCTAGAAACGGACAGGGGAATCAGCCCCAGCATTTT
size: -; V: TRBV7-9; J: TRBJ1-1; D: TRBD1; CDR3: CASSSGTGQTEAFF; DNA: TGTGCCAGCAGCTCCGGGACAGGGCAAACTGAAGCTTTCTTT
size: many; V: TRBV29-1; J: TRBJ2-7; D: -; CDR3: CSVADIREQYF; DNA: TGCAGCGTAGCGGACATTCGAGAGCAGTACTTC
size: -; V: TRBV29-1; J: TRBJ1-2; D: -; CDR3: CTDRGNSYGYTF; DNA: TGCACCGACCGGGGGAATAGCTATGGCTACACCTTC
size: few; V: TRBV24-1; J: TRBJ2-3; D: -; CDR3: CATSDLVQGLGTDTQYF; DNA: TGTGCCACCAGTGATTTGGTCCAGGGATTGGGCACAGATACGCAGTATTTT